The clone carrying this T cell receptor (beta chain) has only a few counts. Its antigen is not identified. V gave up 8 bases and J gave up 4 bases, with 17 bases separating them. The CDR3 loop spans 14 amino acids. CDR1 is MDHEN and CDR2 is SYDVKM in the germline V gene. These data belong to a study of regulatory T cells in long-lasting Graves disease. About the study: Antithyroid drug use was under 3 months in newly diagnosed Graves' patients.

Whole-study results and caveats: TRBV28, TRBJ1-2 and TRBJ2-5 were favored in persistent disease. The small sample size may have reduced accuracy.

Arm-PCR of CDR3 regions and iRepertoire HTBI primers were used to build TCR beta libraries. TCRdb itself ran the multiplex PCR reads through MiXCR, one entry per CDR3 protein. This table holds approximately 400,000 distinct CDR3 sequences, 15% found once. Time point defined: newly diagnosed GD, antithyroid drugs for less than 3 months. PBMCs were the source of the RNA used for TCR sequencing. The sample was also reused in another study, on T cells in Graves' hyperthyroidism and ophthalmopathy. Per that paper: In the first-round RT-PCR of the TCR CDR3, the HTBI primer set was used.

The sample consisted of peripheral blood mononuclear cells (PBMCs), taken at new diagnosis, from a patient treated with antithyroid drugs. The chain links TRBV28 to TRBJ1-1; TRBD1 is a possible D gene (5 bases). This receptor was identified in a young woman with Graves disease. The CDR3 loop is CASGTRLSSTEAFF. In DNA, the CDR3 is TGTGCCAGCGGGACTAGGCTTTCTAGCACTGAAGCTTTCTTT.